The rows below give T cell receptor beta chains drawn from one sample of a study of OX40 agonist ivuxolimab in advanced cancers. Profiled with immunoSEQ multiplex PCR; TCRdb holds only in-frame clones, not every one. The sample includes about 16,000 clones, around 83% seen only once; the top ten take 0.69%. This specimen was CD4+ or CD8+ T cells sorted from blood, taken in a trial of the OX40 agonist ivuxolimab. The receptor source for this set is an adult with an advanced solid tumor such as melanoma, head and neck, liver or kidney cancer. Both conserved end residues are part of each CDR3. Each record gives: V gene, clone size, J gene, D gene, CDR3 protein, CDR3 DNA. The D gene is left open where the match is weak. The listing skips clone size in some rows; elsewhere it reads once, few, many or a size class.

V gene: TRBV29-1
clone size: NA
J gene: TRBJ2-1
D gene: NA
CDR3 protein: CSIQGGFNEQFF
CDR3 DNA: TGCAGCATTCAGGGGGGGTTCAATGAGCAGTTCTTC

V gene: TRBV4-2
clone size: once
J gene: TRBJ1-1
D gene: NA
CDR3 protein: CASSHPLGNTEAFF
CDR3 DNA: TGTGCCAGCAGCCATCCCCTCGGGAACACTGAAGCTTTCTTT

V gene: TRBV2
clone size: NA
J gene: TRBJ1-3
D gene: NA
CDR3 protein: CASSSASGNTIYF
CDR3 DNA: TGTGCCAGCAGTTCAGCTTCTGGAAACACCATATATTTT

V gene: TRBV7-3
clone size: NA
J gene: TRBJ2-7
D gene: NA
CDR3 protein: CASSPTAGTYEQYF
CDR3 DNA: TGTGCCAGCAGCCCGACAGCAGGGACCTACGAGCAGTACTTC

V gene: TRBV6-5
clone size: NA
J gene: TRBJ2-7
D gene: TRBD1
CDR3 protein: CASSAQGCRFYEQYF
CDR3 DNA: TGTGCCAGCAGCGCACAGGGGTGTCGTTTTTACGAGCAGTACTTC

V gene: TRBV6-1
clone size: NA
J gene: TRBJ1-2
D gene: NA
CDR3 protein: CASSEFDRTLGHTF
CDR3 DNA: TGTGCCAGCAGTGAATTTGACAGGACACTCGGCCACACCTTC

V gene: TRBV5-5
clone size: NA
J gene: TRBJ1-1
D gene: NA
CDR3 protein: CASSLWVNTEAFF
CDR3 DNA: TGTGCCAGCAGCTTGTGGGTGAACACTGAAGCTTTCTTT

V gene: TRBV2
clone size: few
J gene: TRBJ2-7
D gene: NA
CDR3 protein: CASSEMNRYYEQYF
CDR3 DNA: TGTGCCAGCAGTGAAATGAACAGATACTACGAGCAGTACTTC

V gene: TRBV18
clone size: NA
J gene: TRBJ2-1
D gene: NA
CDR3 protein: CASSLGPSSYNEQFF
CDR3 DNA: TGTGCCAGCTCACTCGGGCCGAGCTCCTACAATGAGCAGTTCTTC

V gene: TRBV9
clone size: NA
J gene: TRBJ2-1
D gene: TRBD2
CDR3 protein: CASSVVSGRADEQFF
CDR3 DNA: TGTGCCAGCAGCGTAGTGAGCGGGAGGGCCGATGAGCAGTTCTTC

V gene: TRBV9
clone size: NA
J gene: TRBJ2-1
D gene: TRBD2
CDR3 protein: CASSVGVAGGHNEQFF
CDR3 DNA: TGTGCCAGCAGCGTCGGAGTAGCGGGGGGGCACAATGAGCAGTTCTTC

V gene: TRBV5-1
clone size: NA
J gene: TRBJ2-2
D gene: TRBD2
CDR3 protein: CASSSLAGDTGELFF
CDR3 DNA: TGCGCCAGCAGCTCCTTAGCGGGAGACACCGGGGAGCTGTTTTTT

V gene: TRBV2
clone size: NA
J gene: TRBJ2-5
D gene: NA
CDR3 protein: CASSREETQYF
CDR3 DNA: TGTGCCAGCAGCAGGGAGGAGACCCAGTACTTC

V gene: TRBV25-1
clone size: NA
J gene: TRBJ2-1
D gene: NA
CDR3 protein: CASSEPWGVTGEQFF
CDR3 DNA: TGTGCCAGCAGTGAACCTTGGGGGGTGACCGGGGAGCAGTTCTTC

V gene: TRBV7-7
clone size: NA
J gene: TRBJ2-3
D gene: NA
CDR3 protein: CASSFGWRDTQYF
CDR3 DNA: TGTGCCAGCAGCTTTGGGTGGCGGGATACGCAGTATTTT

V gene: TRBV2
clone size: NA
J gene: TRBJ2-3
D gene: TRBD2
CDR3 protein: CASTIGKLAGTDTQYF
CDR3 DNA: TGTGCCAGCACAATTGGCAAACTAGCGGGCACAGATACGCAGTATTTT

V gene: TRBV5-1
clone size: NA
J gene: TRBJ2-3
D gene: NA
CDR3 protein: CASSLKTSTPTDTQYF
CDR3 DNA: TGCGCCAGCAGCTTGAAGACATCCACCCCCACAGATACGCAGTATTTT

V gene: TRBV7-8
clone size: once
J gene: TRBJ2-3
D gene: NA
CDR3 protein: CASSPRRRETDTQYF
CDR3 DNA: TGTGCCAGCAGCCCAAGGAGGAGGGAAACAGATACGCAGTATTTT

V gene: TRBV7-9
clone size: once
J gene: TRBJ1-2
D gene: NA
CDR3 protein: CASSLVQGRYGYTF
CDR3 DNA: TGTGCCAGCAGCTTAGTTCAGGGCCGTTATGGCTACACCTTC

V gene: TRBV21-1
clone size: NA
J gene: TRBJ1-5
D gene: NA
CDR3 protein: CATDRQGDQPQHF
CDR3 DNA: TGTGCCACCGACCGACAGGGTGATCAGCCCCAGCATTTT

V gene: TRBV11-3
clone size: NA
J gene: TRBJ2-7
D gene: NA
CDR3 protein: CASSLTGTAGEQYF
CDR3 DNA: TGTGCCAGCAGCTTAACCGGGACAGCGGGGGAGCAGTACTTC

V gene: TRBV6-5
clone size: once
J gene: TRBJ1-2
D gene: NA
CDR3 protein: CASSYSRGGADGYTF
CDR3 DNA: TGTGCCAGCAGTTACTCACGGGGGGGCGCGGATGGCTACACCTTC

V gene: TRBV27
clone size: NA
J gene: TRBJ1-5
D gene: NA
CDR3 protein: CASSFQGRSNQPQHF
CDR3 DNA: TGTGCCAGCAGTTTTCAGGGCAGAAGCAATCAGCCCCAGCATTTT

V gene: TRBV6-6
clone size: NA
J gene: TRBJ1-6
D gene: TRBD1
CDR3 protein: CATRQGNSPLHF
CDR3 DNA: TGTGCCACTCGACAGGGAAATTCACCCCTCCACTTT

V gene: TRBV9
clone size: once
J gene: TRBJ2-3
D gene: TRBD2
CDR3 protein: CASSARLAGGPDTQYF
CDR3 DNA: TGTGCCAGCAGCGCCAGACTAGCGGGGGGGCCAGATACGCAGTATTTT

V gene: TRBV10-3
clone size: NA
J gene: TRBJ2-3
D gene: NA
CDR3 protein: CAISYGRDDTQYF
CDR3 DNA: TGTGCCATCAGTTACGGACGGGATGATACGCAGTATTTT

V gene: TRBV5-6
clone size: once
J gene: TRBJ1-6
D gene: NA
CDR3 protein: CASGRRGATYNSPLHF
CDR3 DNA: TGTGCCAGCGGTAGGCGGGGCGCAACCTATAATTCACCCCTCCACTTT

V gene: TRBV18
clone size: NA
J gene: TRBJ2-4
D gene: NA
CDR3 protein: CASSPTDYNIAKNIQYF
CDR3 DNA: TGTGCCAGCTCACCGACAGATTATAATATAGCCAAAAACATTCAGTACTTC